This TCR beta chain stems from a study of cytomegalovirus exposure and HLA in healthy donors. General observations from the study: One later analysis, an examination of the roughly 130 validation repertoires, found that first-cohort TCR clusters tended to co-occur in them. Reported results showed that the classifier diagnosed cytomegalovirus status with high specificity and sensitivity.

Comment on this clone: The antigen remains unidentified.

Libraries were prepared by immunoSEQ multiplex PCR; TCRdb keeps only in-frame clonotypes and omits some of them. The sample shows about 150,000 clones, 85% to 90% of them seen only once. The CDR3 sequence is 15 residues long. The junction had 9 bases not matched to a gene; V was cut back by 2 bases and J by 6 bases. Germline V CDR1 and CDR2: ENHRY, SYGVKD. The sequenced material came from PBMCs. This TCR came from a woman aged 18-29 years in good health and CMV-seropositive. The chain couples TRBV10-3 to TRBJ1-2; 7 nucleotides line up with TRBD1. Here the CDR3 DNA reads TGTGCCATCAGTGAGATTGTCAGGGGGAAAGATGGCTACACCTTC. It is translated as CAISEIVRGKDGYTF.